Below are 22 T cell receptor beta chains sequenced from a single sample in a study of T cell repertoires in cytomegalovirus infection. In TCRdb, the reads were re-called with MiXCR into one record per CDR3 protein. The sample lists more than 350,000 distinct CDR3 sequences, 25% to 40% seen once, with roughly an eighth in the top ten. The specimen was PBMCs. These receptors were collected from a human donor in good health (CMV status not recorded). Some clones in this sample may be carry-over from other donors' samples.

This clonotype was found a few times. CDR3 nucleotide sequence: TGTGCCAGCAGTTATGATGACATGGGCCCCCTCCACTTT. The encoded protein is CASSYDDMGPLHF. The J gene is TRBJ1-6, the V gene TRBV6-2 or TRBV6-3; no clear D gene. The ends were cut back, 3 bases at V and 13 bases at J, with 13 bases in the middle. The length of the CDR3 is 13 residues. CDR1 is MNHEY, CDR2 SVGEGT, per germline.

This clonotype was observed many times. The J gene is TRBJ2-1, the V gene TRBV5-6; D may correspond to TRBD1 or TRBD2 (5 bases each). Deletions cut 4 bases from V and 9 bases from J, with 14 bases between. The CDR3 contains 13 residues. Per germline, CDR1 SGHDT and CDR2 YYEEEE. The CDR3 sequence is CASSLDEGTEQFF. CDR3 nucleotide sequence: TGTGCCAGCAGCCTCGACGAGGGGACTGAGCAGTTCTTC.

This clonotype was counted a few times. The rearrangement joins TRBV6-1 to TRBJ1-2; tentatively, D is TRBD1 (6 bases). The V gene lost 4 bases and the J gene lost 0 bases, with 18 bases spanning the gap. CDR3 length: 17 amino acids. Germline values: CDR1 MNHNS, CDR2 SASEGT. The CDR3: CASSAIRGGPANYGYTF. DNA for the CDR3: TGTGCCAGCAGTGCAATTAGGGGGGGGCCGGCTAACTATGGCTACACCTTC.

A word on this clonotype: Just one base apart from a much larger clone, this may be a read error. The chain has TRBV7-2 and TRBJ1-5; 7 bases match TRBD1. Losses at the gene ends were 8 bases for V and 7 bases for J; bases not matched to a gene: 17. The CDR3 consists of 16 residues. Germline CDR1 reads SGHTA; CDR2 reads FQGNSA. The CDR3 loop is CASCSGLSGGYQPQHF. In DNA form, the CDR3 reads TGTGCCAGCTGCTCGGGCTTGTCAGGGGGGTACCAGCCCCAGCATTTT. The full variable domain, rest sourced from reference TRBV7-2 and TRBJ1-5, is GAGVSQSPSNKVTEKGKDVELRCDPISGHTALYWYRQSLGQGLEFLIYFQGNSAPDKSGLPSDRFSAERTGGSVSTLTIQRTQQEDSAVYLCASCSGLSGGYQPQHFGDGTRLSIL.

At least ten counts were recorded for this clonotype. This rearrangement joins TRBV7-8 to TRBJ2-3; the D is unclear. V was trimmed by 2 bases and J by 1 base, leaving 13 bases between them. Germline CDR1 is SGHVS and CDR2 is FQNEAQ. The CDR3 extends over 16 amino acids. The CDR3 region has the DNA TGTGCCAGCAGCTTACACCCTGGTACTGGCACAGATACGCAGTATTTT. It codes for CASSLHPGTGTDTQYF.

The gene calls are TRBV7-6 and TRBJ1-4; maybe TRBD1 (5 bases). V dropped 8 bases and J dropped 0 bases, with 10 bases sitting between them. Germline values: CDR1 SGHVS, CDR2 FNYEAQ. This CDR3 region has 14 residues. The CDR3 nucleotides are TGTGCCAGCCGGGACTCTTCAACTAATGAAAAACTGTTTTTT. Translation gives CASRDSSTNEKLFF.

The gene calls are TRBV5-5 and TRBJ2-1; TRBD1 agrees at 9 bases. The V gene end was trimmed by 6 bases and the J gene end by 7 bases; junction bases not matched to a gene: 8. CDR1 is SGHKS, CDR2 YYEKEE, per germline (reference sequence). This CDR3 has 14 amino acids. The CDR3 DNA reads TGTGCCAGCATGCACAGGGGGCCGGGGAATGAGCAGTTCTTC. Translation gives CASMHRGPGNEQFF.

This clonotype turned up a few times. This rearrangement joins TRBV6-1 to TRBJ2-2; TRBD2 might be the D (6 bases). The germline V gene encodes CDR1 MNHNS and CDR2 SASEGT. The CDR3 consists of 16 residues. V was pared by 5 bases and J by 1 base, with 14 bases between. The CDR3 sequence is CASSRLAGGNTGELFF. In nucleotides, the CDR3 is TGTGCCAGCAGTCGCTTGGCCGGGGGGAACACCGGGGAGCTGTTTTTT.

This sequence joins TRBV4-2 and TRBJ2-2; 13 bases line up with TRBD2. The germline CDR1 and CDR2 sequences are LGHNA and YNFKEQ. The trim removed 3 bases at V and 3 bases at J, leaving 10 bases unmatched. The CDR3 is 19 amino acids. The CDR3 is CASSQWTSGRWMDTGELFF. The CDR3 DNA is TGTGCCAGCAGCCAGTGGACTAGCGGGAGATGGATGGACACCGGGGAGCTGTTTTTT.

This clonotype was counted many times. This rearrangement joins TRBV7-6 to TRBJ2-4; TRBD2 matches at 7 bases. Unmatched junction bases numbered 17, after V lost 0 bases and J lost 6 bases. Germline-derived CDR1 and CDR2 are SGHVS and FNYEAQ. The CDR3 spans 19 residues. The CDR3 loop is CASSLAPGGLMGEGNIQYF. Written as DNA, the CDR3 is TGTGCCAGCAGCTTAGCCCCAGGTGGCCTTATGGGGGAGGGAAACATTCAGTACTTC.

This clonotype was observed a few times. The chain joins TRBV7-2 to TRBJ2-1, with 14 positions matching TRBD2. This CDR3 region has 15 residues. From germline, CDR1 is SGHTA and CDR2 FQGNSA. Germline trimming cut 4 bases from V and 8 bases from J; bases unmatched to any gene: 4. The CDR3 DNA reads TGTGCCAGCAGCTCGGGACTAGCGGGGGTGGATGAGCAGTTCTTC. This translates into CASSSGLAGVDEQFF.

This clonotype showed up just a few times. The V call is TRBV6-2 or TRBV6-3, the J call TRBJ2-7, with 7 nucleotides matching TRBD1. J was trimmed by 1 base and V by 5 bases; bases with no gene match: 17. There are 18 residues in the CDR3. Germline CDR1 reads MNHEY; CDR2 reads SVGEGT. CDR3 sequence: CASSRPSPRRQGSYEQYF. Here the CDR3 DNA reads TGTGCCAGCAGTCGCCCCAGCCCCCGCCGACAGGGTTCCTACGAGCAGTACTTC.

V is TRBV7-4 and J is TRBJ2-5; the match to TRBD2 covers 11 bases. Germline V gives CDR1 SGHVT, CDR2 SQSDAQ. This CDR3 comprises 16 residues. V lost 4 bases to trimming and J lost 1 base; unmatched junction nucleotides: 5. The CDR3, as DNA: TGTGCCAGCAGCTCAACTAGCGGGGGCCTCCAAGAGACCCAGTACTTC. Translation gives CASSSTSGGLQETQYF.

The genes are TRBV6-6 and TRBJ2-1; possibly TRBD1 or TRBD2 for D (5 bases each). The germline gives CDR1 MNHNY, CDR2 SVGAGI (reference sequence). Deletions cut 5 bases from V and 2 bases from J, with 13 bases between. The CDR3 sequence is 15 residues long. The CDR3 DNA is TGTGCCAGCAGTCCGGGACGGAAAACCTACAATGAGCAGTTCTTC. Amino acid sequence: CASSPGRKTYNEQFF.

The chain employs TRBV7-2 and TRBJ1-6; 7 bases are shared with TRBD1. V dropped 5 bases and J dropped 0; count of bases not matched to a gene: 7. Germline V gives CDR1 SGHTA, CDR2 FQGNSA. CDR3 length: 17 amino acids. CDR3 protein: CASSQTGASSYNSPLHF. The CDR3 DNA reads as TGTGCCAGCAGCCAAACAGGGGCGAGCTCCTATAATTCACCCCTCCACTTT.

This clonotype was picked up many times. This chain links TRBV28 with TRBJ2-5; D gene uncertain. This CDR3 spans 17 amino acids. With 0 bases removed from V and 2 bases from J, the gap between germline ends came to 16 bases. Germline-derived CDR1 and CDR2 are MDHEN and SYDVKM. The CDR3 loop reads CASSLWTVTTKQETQYF. The CDR3 DNA follows: TGTGCCAGCAGTTTATGGACGGTCACAACCAAACAAGAGACCCAGTACTTC.

CDR3 coding DNA: TGCGCCAGCAGTGAGGGACAGGGGGACACTGAAGCTTTCTTT. Protein: CASSEGQGDTEAFF. This chain uses TRBV10-2 with TRBJ1-1; 10 bases agree with TRBD1. V shed 2 bases, J shed 3 bases, and the junction held 0 bases outside the gene matches. Germline loops: CDR1 WSHSY, CDR2 SAAADI. This CDR3 has 14 amino acids.

This clonotype occurred many times. V gene TRBV11-2 combines with J gene TRBJ1-1; tentative D call: TRBD1 (6 bases). Germline loops: CDR1 SGHAT, CDR2 FQNNGV. The CDR3 is 15 amino acids. The V and J ends lost 1 base and 1 base respectively, with 10 bases between them. CDR3 sequence: CASSLVTGTNTEAFF. The CDR3 DNA follows: TGTGCCAGCAGCTTAGTTACAGGGACGAACACTGAAGCTTTCTTT.

This clonotype was observed a handful of times. This chain joins TRBV4-1 and TRBJ2-7; no clear D gene. V was cut by 1 base and J by 2 bases, with 12 bases left in between. Germline lookup yields CDR1 MGHRA and CDR2 YSYEKL. The CDR3 contains 15 residues. CDR3 DNA sequence: TGCGCCAGCAGCCAAGTAGTGGCGGAAACCTACGAGCAGTACTTC. Amino acids: CASSQVVAETYEQYF.

This clonotype was seen more than once but under ten times. The rearrangement links TRBV11-2 to TRBJ2-7; 7 bases map to TRBD1. The CDR3 has 13 residues. Trimming removed 7 bases from V and 2 bases from J; junction bases left unmatched: 5. Germline V CDR1 and CDR2: SGHAT, FQNNGV. CDR3 sequence: CASTGTETYEQYF. CDR3 DNA sequence: TGTGCCAGCACTGGGACAGAAACCTACGAGCAGTACTTC. The complete variable domain, with remaining parts taken from reference TRBV11-2 and TRBJ2-7, reads EAGVAQSPRYKIIEKRQSVAFWCNPISGHATLYWYQQILGQGPKLLIQFQNNGVVDDSQLPKDRFSAERLKGVDSTLKIQPAKLEDSAVYLCASTGTETYEQYFGPGTRLTVT.

This chain joins TRBV6-5 and TRBJ1-1; no firm D call. CDR1 MNHEY and CDR2 SVGAGI come from the germline V gene. V was pared by 0 bases and J by 7 bases, with 12 bases between. The CDR3 spans 14 residues. DNA of the CDR3: TGTGCCAGCAGTTACTCGAGTGGGCAAGATGAAGCTTTCTTT. Translation: CASSYSSGQDEAFF.

The V and J genes are TRBV6-6 and TRBJ1-1, with D tentatively TRBD1 (5 bases). Trimming pared 3 bases from V and 4 bases from J, leaving 15 bases between. CDR3 length equals 15 residues. Germline values: CDR1 MNHNY, CDR2 SVGAGI (reference sequence). CDR3 residues: CASSYGGGTGTEAFF. CDR3 nucleotide sequence: TGTGCCAGCAGTTATGGTGGTGGGACCGGCACTGAAGCTTTCTTT.